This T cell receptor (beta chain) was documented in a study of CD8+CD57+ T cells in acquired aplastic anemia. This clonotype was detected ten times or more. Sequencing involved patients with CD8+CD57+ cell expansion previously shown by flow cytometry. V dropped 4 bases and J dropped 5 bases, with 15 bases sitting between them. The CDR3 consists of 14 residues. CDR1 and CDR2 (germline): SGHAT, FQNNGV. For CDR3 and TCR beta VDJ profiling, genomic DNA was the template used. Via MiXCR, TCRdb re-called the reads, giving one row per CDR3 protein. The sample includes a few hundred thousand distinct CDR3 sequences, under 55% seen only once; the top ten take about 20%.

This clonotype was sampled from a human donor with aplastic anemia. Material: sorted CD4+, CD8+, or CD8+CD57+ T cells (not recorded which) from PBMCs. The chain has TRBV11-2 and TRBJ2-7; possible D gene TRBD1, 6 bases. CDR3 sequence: CASSSRGPLDEQYF. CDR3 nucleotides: TGTGCCAGCAGCTCCAGGGGCCCCTTGGACGAGCAGTACTTC.